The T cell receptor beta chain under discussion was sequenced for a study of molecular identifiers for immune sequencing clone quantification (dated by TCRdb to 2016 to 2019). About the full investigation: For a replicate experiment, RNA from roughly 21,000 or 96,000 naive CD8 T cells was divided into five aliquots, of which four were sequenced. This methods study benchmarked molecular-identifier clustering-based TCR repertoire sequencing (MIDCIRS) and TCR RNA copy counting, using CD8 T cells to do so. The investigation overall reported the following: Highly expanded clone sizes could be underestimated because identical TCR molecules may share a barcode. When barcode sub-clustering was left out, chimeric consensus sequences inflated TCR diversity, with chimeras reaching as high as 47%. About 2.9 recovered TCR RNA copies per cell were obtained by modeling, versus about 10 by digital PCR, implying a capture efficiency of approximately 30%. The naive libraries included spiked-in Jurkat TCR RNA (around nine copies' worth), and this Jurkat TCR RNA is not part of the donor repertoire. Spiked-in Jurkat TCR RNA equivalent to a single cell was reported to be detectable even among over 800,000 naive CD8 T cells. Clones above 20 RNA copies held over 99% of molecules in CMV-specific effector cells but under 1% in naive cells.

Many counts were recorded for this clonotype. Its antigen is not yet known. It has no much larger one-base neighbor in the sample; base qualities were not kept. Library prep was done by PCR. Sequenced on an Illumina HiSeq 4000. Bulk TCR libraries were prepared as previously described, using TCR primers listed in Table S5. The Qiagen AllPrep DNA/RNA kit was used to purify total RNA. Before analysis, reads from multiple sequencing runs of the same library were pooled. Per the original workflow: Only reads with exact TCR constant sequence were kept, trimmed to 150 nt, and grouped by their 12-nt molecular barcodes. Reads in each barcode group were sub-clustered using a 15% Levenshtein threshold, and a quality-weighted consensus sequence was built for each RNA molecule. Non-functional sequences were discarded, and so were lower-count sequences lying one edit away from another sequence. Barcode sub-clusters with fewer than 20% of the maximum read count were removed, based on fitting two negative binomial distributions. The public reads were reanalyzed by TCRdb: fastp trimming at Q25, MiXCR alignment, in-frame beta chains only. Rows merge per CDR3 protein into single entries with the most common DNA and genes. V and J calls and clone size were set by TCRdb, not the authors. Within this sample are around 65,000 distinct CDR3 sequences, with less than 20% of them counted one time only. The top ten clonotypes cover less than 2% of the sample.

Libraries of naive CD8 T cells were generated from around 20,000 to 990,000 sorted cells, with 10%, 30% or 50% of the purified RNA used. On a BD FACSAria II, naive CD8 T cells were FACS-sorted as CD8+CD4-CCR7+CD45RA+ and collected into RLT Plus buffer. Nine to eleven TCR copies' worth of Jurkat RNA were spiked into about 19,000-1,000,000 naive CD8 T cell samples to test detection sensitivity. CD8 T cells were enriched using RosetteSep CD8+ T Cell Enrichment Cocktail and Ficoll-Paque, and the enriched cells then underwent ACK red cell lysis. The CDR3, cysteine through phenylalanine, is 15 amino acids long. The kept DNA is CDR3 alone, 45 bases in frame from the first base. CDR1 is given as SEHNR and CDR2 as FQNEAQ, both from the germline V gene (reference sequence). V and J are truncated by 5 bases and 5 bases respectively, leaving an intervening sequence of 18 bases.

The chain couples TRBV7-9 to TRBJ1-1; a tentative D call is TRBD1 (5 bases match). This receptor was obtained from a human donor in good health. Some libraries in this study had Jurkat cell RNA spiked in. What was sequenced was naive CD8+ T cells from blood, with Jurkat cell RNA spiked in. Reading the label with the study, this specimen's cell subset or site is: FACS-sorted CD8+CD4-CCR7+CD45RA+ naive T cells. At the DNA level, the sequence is TGTGCCAGCAGCCGCGGTCCAGGGCTGGGGACTGAAGCTTTCTTT. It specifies CASSRGPGLGTEAFF.